This T cell receptor (beta chain) was identified in a study of T cells after yellow fever vaccination. Across the study: SMART-Seq v4 Ultra Low Input handled preparation of low-cell-number fractions.

V lost 3 bases to trimming and J lost 2 bases; unmatched junction nucleotides: 5. The CDR3 totals 16 residues. The germline V gene has CDR1 MRHNA and CDR2 SNTAGT. Whole-study findings and limits: Clones from primary vaccination mostly reappeared after the booster (roughly 95% CD4, around 90% CD8). Repertoires sorted by FACS could include abundant clonotypes that are contaminants from the bulk population.

Regarding this clonotype: Its antigen remains unidentified.

Each CDR3 protein is one row after TCRdb ran MiXCR on the 5' RACE reads. This sample has around 310,000 distinct CDR3 sequences, with about 4% found just once. Sequenced here: PBMCs, sampled 5 days after the yellow fever booster vaccination. This sequence originates from a man aged 18 to 30 who received the YFV17D yellow fever vaccine. The genes are TRBV6-4 and TRBJ2-1, with 9 bases aligning to TRBD2. This CDR3 reads CASSERLAVTYNEQFF. The DNA of the CDR3 is TGTGCCAGCAGTGAACGACTAGCGGTAACCTACAATGAGCAGTTCTTC.